The following is a T cell receptor (beta chain) sequence with its context. This entry is derived from a study of blood T cells in healthy people across ages. The use of a sample-barcoded 5' primer and a J-beta primer mix characterized a second PCR of 7 to 11 cycles. TCRdb reprocessed the 5' RACE reads with MiXCR, giving one entry per CDR3 protein. This table has roughly 930,000 distinct CDR3 sequences, around 48% appearing once. The material sequenced was blood. This receptor was identified in a young man in good health.

CDR3 region: CASSGQGGNEQYF. CDR3 in DNA: TGCGCCAGCAGCGGACAGGGAGGCAATGAGCAGTACTTC. The chain combines TRBV5-1 with TRBJ2-7; the match to TRBD1 covers 8 bases. The V gene's germline CDR1 is SGHRS and CDR2 YFSETQ. With 4 bases clipped from V and 7 bases from J, the junction kept 7 bases outside the gene matches. The CDR3 loop spans 13 amino acids.